The rows below give T cell receptor beta chains drawn from one sample of a study of T cell responses to AZD1222 COVID-19 vaccine. Here immunoSEQ multiplex PCR was the method, and the copy in TCRdb shows in-frame clones only, minus some. The sample holds approximately 210,000 clones; roughly 94% are singletons and the top ten take around 1.5%. This material consisted of peripheral blood, taken 28 days after the second dose of the MenACWY control vaccine. The source is an adult who received the MenACWY meningococcal vaccine as a control. The CDR3 runs from the conserved cysteine through the conserved F or W. A D gene is named only where the DNA matches it firmly. The size entry is marked missing in some rows and otherwise reads once, few, many or a size class.

>-|-|TRBJ1-2|TRBV27
CASSARGRRFGYGYTF
TGTGCCAGCAGTGCCAGGGGTAGAAGATTCGGCTATGGCTACACCTTC
>TRBD2|-|TRBJ2-5|TRBV19
CASSPRLARQETQYF
TGTGCCAGTAGCCCCAGACTAGCCCGCCAAGAGACCCAGTACTTC
>-|-|TRBJ2-3|TRBV29-1
CSVTRRGTDTQYF
TGCAGCGTGACTAGACGGGGCACAGATACGCAGTATTTT
>TRBD2|-|TRBJ2-1|TRBV5-1
CASSLEGAGGYNEQFF
TGCGCCAGCAGCCTCGAGGGAGCGGGAGGGTACAATGAGCAGTTCTTC
>-|-|TRBJ2-1|TRBV5-1
CASSQGGTLDSYNEQFF
TGCGCCAGCAGCCAAGGGGGGACTCTCGATTCCTACAATGAGCAGTTCTTC
>-|-|TRBJ2-2|TRBV13
CASRLSLRNTGELFF
TGTGCCAGCAGGCTTAGCCTAAGGAACACCGGGGAGCTGTTTTTT
>TRBD1|-|TRBJ1-1|TRBV28
CASTPGPTGFGDTEAFF
TGTGCCAGCACTCCCGGCCCGACAGGGTTCGGGGACACTGAAGCTTTCTTT
>-|-|TRBJ1-2|TRBV28
CASSLERGGYTF
TGTGCCAGCAGCCTGGAGAGGGGCGGCTACACCTTC
>-|-|TRBJ1-4|TRBV29-1
CSVGDPAATNEKLFF
TGCAGCGTTGGCGATCCAGCGGCAACTAATGAAAAACTGTTTTTT
>TRBD2|-|TRBJ2-1|TRBV11-3
CASSPGTSGYNEQFF
TGTGCCAGCAGCCCCGGGACTAGCGGCTACAATGAGCAGTTCTTC
>-|-|TRBJ2-3|TRBV7-3
CASSLDDTQYF
TGTGCCAGCAGCTTAGATGATACGCAGTATTTT
>-|-|TRBJ2-7|TRBV6-2/TRBV6-3
CASSLRSGDEQYF
TGTGCCAGCAGTCTTCGATCAGGGGACGAGCAGTACTTC
>TRBD2|-|TRBJ2-3|TRBV6-6
CASRPLAGGTDTQYF
TGTGCCAGCAGACCACTAGCGGGTGGCACAGATACGCAGTATTTT
>-|-|TRBJ2-1|TRBV4-1
CASSQYNEQFF
TGCGCCAGCAGCCAGTACAATGAGCAGTTCTTC
>TRBD1|-|TRBJ2-3|TRBV18
CASSQRTGSRGSTDTQYF
TGTGCCAGCTCACAACGGACAGGGTCGCGCGGAAGCACAGATACGCAGTATTTT
>-|-|TRBJ2-7|TRBV12-3/TRBV12-4
CASRTDPTHEQYF
TGTGCCAGCAGGACCGACCCAACCCACGAGCAGTACTTC
>-|-|TRBJ2-1|TRBV11-2
CASSLLSGNNEQFF
TGTGCCAGCAGCTTACTATCAGGGAACAATGAGCAGTTCTTC
>TRBD2|-|TRBJ2-3|TRBV28
CASSLWGTSGGPSTDTQYF
TGTGCCAGCAGTTTATGGGGGACTAGCGGGGGACCTAGCACAGATACGCAGTATTTT
>-|-|TRBJ2-7|TRBV5-4
CASSGPPGPQAYEQYF
TGTGCCAGCAGCGGCCCCCCGGGACCTCAAGCCTACGAGCAGTACTTC
>-|-|TRBJ2-5|TRBV4-1
CASSQDDRPGEETQYF
TGCGCCAGCAGCCAAGACGACCGTCCGGGAGAAGAGACCCAGTACTTC
>-|-|TRBJ2-7|TRBV4-3
CASSQEARGGYEQYF
TGCGCCAGCAGCCAAGAAGCCAGGGGCGGCTACGAGCAGTACTTC
>TRBD1|-|TRBJ2-1|TRBV19
CASYDRVNEQFF
TGTGCCAGTTATGACAGGGTCAATGAGCAGTTCTTC
>-|-|TRBJ1-3|TRBV7-8
CASSLELPTGASGNTIYF
TGTGCCAGCAGCTTAGAGCTCCCTACCGGAGCCTCTGGAAACACCATATATTTT
>-|-|TRBJ2-7|TRBV7-6
CASSSALLDEQYF
TGTGCCAGCAGCTCAGCCCTACTAGACGAGCAGTACTTC
>-|-|TRBJ1-6|TRBV28
CASSLISSSNNSPLHF
TGTGCCAGCAGTTTAATCAGTTCCTCCAATAATTCACCCCTCCACTTT
>-|-|TRBJ2-1|TRBV7-9
CASSFVTDEQFF
TGTGCCAGCAGCTTTGTCACGGATGAGCAGTTCTTC
>-|once|TRBJ1-4|TRBV5-1
CASSPGHLSATNEKLFF
TGCGCCAGCAGCCCCGGACACCTATCTGCAACTAATGAAAAACTGTTTTTT
>-|once|TRBJ2-7|TRBV14
CASSQDKGGTLYEQYF
TGTGCCAGCAGCCAAGATAAGGGAGGGACACTCTACGAGCAGTACTTC
>TRBD2|once|TRBJ2-5|TRBV2
CASRLLAGGETQYF
TGTGCCAGCAGACTACTAGCGGGAGGAGAGACCCAGTACTTC
>-|-|TRBJ2-7|TRBV7-8
CASSLAAEQYF
TGTGCCAGCAGCTTAGCCGCCGAGCAGTACTTC
>-|-|TRBJ2-7|TRBV5-8
CASSLAGTRYEQYF
TGTGCCAGCAGCTTGGCTGGCACCCGGTACGAGCAGTACTTC
>TRBD2|-|TRBJ2-1|TRBV28
CASSTLGRDGDEQFF
TGTGCCAGCAGCACCCTAGGGAGGGATGGGGATGAGCAGTTCTTC
>TRBD2|-|TRBJ2-7|TRBV9
CASSPGTSGGAVQYF
TGTGCCAGCAGCCCCGGGACTAGCGGGGGGGCGGTGCAGTACTTC
>TRBD1|-|TRBJ2-5|TRBV19
CASSRTGAQETQYF
TGTGCCAGTAGCAGGACAGGGGCCCAAGAGACCCAGTACTTC
>-|-|TRBJ2-1|TRBV18
CASSPANEQFF
TGTGCCAGCTCACCGGCGAATGAGCAGTTCTTC
>TRBD1|few|TRBJ1-4|TRBV6-5
CASSRQGVNEKLFF
TGTGCCAGCAGCCGACAGGGGGTTAATGAAAAACTGTTTTTT
>-|once|TRBJ1-1|TRBV9
CASSTQGSSEAFF
TGTGCCAGCAGCACCCAAGGAAGCTCTGAAGCTTTCTTT
>TRBD1|-|TRBJ1-5|TRBV5-6
CASSLGTGYNQPQHF
TGTGCCAGCAGCTTGGGGACAGGGTACAATCAGCCCCAGCATTTT
>TRBD1|-|TRBJ2-2|TRBV3-1/TRBV3-2
CASSHPTRGPEHRVGELFF
TGTGCCAGCAGCCACCCCACAAGGGGGCCTGAACATAGGGTCGGGGAGCTGTTTTTT
>-|-|TRBJ1-6|TRBV5-6
CASSLQLAGASTLHF
TGTGCCAGCAGCTTGCAGTTAGCAGGGGCAAGCACCCTCCACTTT
>-|-|TRBJ2-5|TRBV3-1/TRBV3-2
CASSQEGGALKETQYF
TGTGCCAGCAGCCAAGAGGGGGGAGCCCTAAAAGAGACCCAGTACTTC
>TRBD1|-|TRBJ1-2|TRBV28
CASNTGARGYTF
TGTGCCAGCAACACAGGGGCGAGAGGCTACACCTTC
>-|-|TRBJ1-6|TRBV5-6
CASSSLQPGNSPLHF
TGTGCCAGCAGCTCACTGCAGCCGGGGAATTCACCCCTCCACTTT
>TRBD2|-|TRBJ2-3|TRBV2
CASSIRTSGSPDTQYF
TGTGCCAGCAGTATCAGGACTAGCGGGAGCCCAGATACGCAGTATTTT
>-|-|TRBJ1-5|TRBV28
CASSLMGGTQNSNQPQHF
TGTGCCAGCAGTTTAATGGGGGGGACGCAGAATAGCAATCAGCCCCAGCATTTT
>TRBD2|once|TRBJ2-2|TRBV11-2
CASSLVRGGRFANTGELFF
TGTGCCAGCAGCTTAGTCCGGGGGGGCAGATTCGCGAACACCGGGGAGCTGTTTTTT
>-|few|TRBJ2-7|TRBV4-2
CASSQSAGITSYEQYF
TGTGCCAGCAGCCAATCAGCGGGTATAACCTCCTACGAGCAGTACTTC
>-|-|TRBJ1-6|TRBV9
CASSAKTGDPLHF
TGTGCCAGCAGCGCCAAGACGGGGGATCCCCTCCACTTT
>TRBD1|-|TRBJ2-7|TRBV3-1/TRBV3-2
CASSPGTAYEQYF
TGTGCCAGCAGCCCTGGGACAGCTTACGAGCAGTACTTC
>TRBD1|-|TRBJ1-3|TRBV28
CASSFGTGGLGNTIYF
TGTGCCAGCAGTTTTGGGACAGGGGGTCTTGGAAACACCATATATTTT
>-|-|TRBJ2-1|TRBV15
CATSRGYNEQFF
TGTGCCACCAGCAGAGGTTACAATGAGCAGTTCTTC
>-|-|TRBJ1-5|TRBV6-1
CASSELGSGNQPQHF
TGTGCCAGCAGTGAACTCGGGTCAGGCAATCAGCCCCAGCATTTT
>TRBD1|-|TRBJ1-4|TRBV3-1/TRBV3-2
CASSATGAGNEKLFF
TGTGCCAGCAGCGCGACAGGGGCGGGGAATGAAAAACTGTTTTTT
>-|-|TRBJ2-6|TRBV5-1
CASSLNTDSGANVLTF
TGCGCCAGCAGCCTTAACACTGACTCTGGGGCCAACGTCCTGACTTTC
>TRBD1|-|TRBJ1-2|TRBV19
CASTSPGQGALYGYTF
TGTGCCAGTACCTCTCCCGGGCAGGGGGCGTTATATGGCTACACCTTC